This entry lists 20 T cell receptor beta chains sequenced from one sample in a study of Graves' ophthalmopathy and Graves' hyperthyroidism (dated by TCRdb to the late 2010s). TCRdb lists the instrument as Illumina HiSeq 2000. For repertoire sequencing, the TCR beta CDR3 regions were amplified from RNA transcripts. The first round was an RT-PCR using HTBI primers with the Qiagen OneStep RT-PCR kit, and this first round was followed by a second-round multiplex PCR, then size selection and purification. Through fastp at Q25 and MiXCR, TCRdb rebuilt clones from the public reads, retaining in-frame beta chains. Identical CDR3 proteins give one entry, which carries the most common genes and DNA. This sample lists more than 300,000 distinct CDR3 sequences; about a sixth were detected once. The top ten constitute roughly 2.3% of the sample. Input material: peripheral blood. These receptors all come from an adult woman with stable Graves' hyperthyroidism.

This clonotype was seen at least ten times. The chain recombines TRBV30 with TRBJ2-7, with 10 bases aligning to TRBD2. With V trimmed by 1 base and J by 11 bases, 8 bases remained unmatched. Looked up from germline, CDR1 is GTSNPN and CDR2 is SVGIG (reference sequence). This CDR3 region has 13 residues. Here the CDR3 reads CAWSGQTGTSEYF. In DNA form, the CDR3 reads TGTGCCTGGAGTGGGCAGACTGGGACTAGCGAGTACTTC.

Only one count was recorded for this clonotype. V is TRBV6-1 and J is TRBJ1-2, with unresolved D. The germline V and J ends were trimmed by 5 bases and 0 bases, with 13 bases remaining between them. The germline V gene encodes CDR1 MNHNS and CDR2 SASEGT. The CDR3 runs to 15 residues. CDR3 in DNA: TGTGCCAGCAGTCGGGGTTCCAGAGCTAACTATGGCTACACCTTC. Translated, it gives CASSRGSRANYGYTF.

In its sample, this clonotype was seen many times. This chain's CDR3 is CSARQDVAYEQYF. The CDR3 region has the DNA TGCAGTGCAAGACAGGACGTGGCCTACGAGCAGTACTTC. V usage is TRBV20-1 and J usage is TRBJ2-7; a weak D match, TRBD1 (6 bases). This CDR3 contains 13 residues. Germline CDR1 reads DFQATT; CDR2 reads SNEGSKA (reference sequence). Trimming left V 6 bases short and J 2 bases short, with 14 bases between.

This clonotype has at least ten counts. This chain uses TRBV12-3 or TRBV12-4 with TRBJ2-7; no firm D call. The CDR3 spans 14 residues. Deletions cut 3 bases from V and 2 bases from J, with 11 bases between. The CDR3 here is CASSFRAETYEQYF. The CDR3 DNA reads TGTGCCAGCAGTTTCCGGGCGGAGACCTACGAGCAGTACTTC.

V gene TRBV6-1 combines with J gene TRBJ1-5; 7 bases agree with TRBD1. The trim removed 6 bases at V and 0 bases at J, leaving 11 bases unmatched. CDR1 and CDR2 from the germline V gene are MNHNS and SASEGT. The CDR3 totals 17 residues. Here the CDR3 reads CASRPRGLGASNQPQHF. The CDR3 nucleotides read TGTGCCAGCAGGCCAAGGGGGCTAGGGGCTAGCAATCAGCCCCAGCATTTT.

This clonotype has a count of ten or more. This chain links TRBV10-3 with TRBJ2-3; D unresolved. This CDR3 has 16 residues. With 2 bases removed from V and 0 bases from J, the gap between germline ends came to 12 bases. From germline, CDR1 is ENHRY and CDR2 SYGVKD. This CDR3 reads CAISEPLGVSTDTQYF. In nucleotides, the CDR3 is TGTGCCATCAGTGAGCCGCTAGGAGTGAGCACAGATACGCAGTATTTT.

Only a few counts were recorded for this clonotype. J is TRBJ2-7 and V is TRBV4-3, with D unclear. The germline V gene encodes CDR1 LGHNA and CDR2 YSLEER. The CDR3 runs to 16 residues. With 0 bases removed from V and 4 bases from J, the gap between germline ends came to 16 bases. The CDR3 region is CASSQEYGPPRYEQYF. Written as DNA, the CDR3 is TGCGCCAGCAGCCAAGAATACGGACCACCACGGTACGAGCAGTACTTC.

This clonotype was detected ten times or more. The chain uses TRBV9 and TRBJ2-7; 10 bases fit TRBD2. V lost 0 bases to trimming and J lost 5 bases; unmatched junction nucleotides: 8. Germline V gene sequence: CDR1 SGDLS, CDR2 YYNGEE. The CDR3 runs 16 residues. The CDR3 bases are TGTGCCAGCAGCGTAGTTTCGGCTAGCGGGAGCAACGAGCAGTACTTC. It translates to CASSVVSASGSNEQYF.

At least ten counts were recorded for this clonotype. The rearrangement uses TRBV7-9 and TRBJ2-7; 9 nucleotides line up with TRBD2. V lost 2 bases to trimming and J lost 5 bases; unmatched junction nucleotides: 7. CDR1 SEHNR and CDR2 FQNEAQ come from the germline V gene (reference sequence). The CDR3 has 15 amino acids. The CDR3 DNA sequence: TGTGCCAGCAGCTTATACCCTAGCGGGACCAACGAGCAGTACTTC. Amino acids: CASSLYPSGTNEQYF.

There are many counts of this clonotype. A much larger clone lies a single base off, so this may be a read error. The chain uses TRBV27 and TRBJ1-6; unclear D gene. Germline-derived CDR1 and CDR2 are MNHEY and SMNVEV (reference sequence). Trimming removed 5 bases at V and 8 bases at J, with 4 bases between. The CDR3 runs 11 residues. CDR3 protein: CASSIYSPLHF. The CDR3 nucleotides read TGTGCCAGCAGTATTTATTCACCCCTCCACTTT.

This clonotype was seen at least ten times. The genes are TRBV15 and TRBJ2-7; the D is unclear. Trimming took off 0 bases at V and 7 bases at J, with 13 bases between the two ends. Per the germline V gene, CDR1 is LNHNV and CDR2 is YYDKDF (reference sequence). The CDR3 loop spans 14 amino acids. CDR3 in DNA: TGTGCCACCAGCAGAGATCGCGTCCTGGGGGAGCAGTACTTC. This sequence encodes CATSRDRVLGEQYF. The full variable domain, rest sourced from reference TRBV15 and TRBJ2-7, is DAMVIQNPRYQVTQFGKPVTLSCSQTLNHNVMYWYQQKSSQAPKLLFHYYDKDFNNEADTPDNFQSRRPNTSFCFLDIRSPGLGDTAMYLCATSRDRVLGEQYFGPGTRLTVT.

This clonotype showed up many times. The chain has TRBV6-1 and TRBJ2-7; D possibly corresponds to TRBD2 (5 bases). CDR1 is MNHNS and CDR2 is SASEGT in the germline V gene. This CDR3 has 14 residues. The ends were cut back, 8 bases at V and 3 bases at J, with 17 bases in the middle. The CDR3 region has the DNA TGTGCCAGCCGACTCGTGCGGGCCGACTACGAGCAGTACTTC. Translating gives CASRLVRADYEQYF.

This clonotype has at least ten counts. V and J are TRBV6-2 or TRBV6-3 and TRBJ1-1; TRBD1 is a possible D gene (6 bases). CDR1 MNHEY and CDR2 SVGEGT come from the germline V gene. The CDR3 is 14 residues long. V was cut by 4 bases and J by 4 bases, with 13 bases left in between. The DNA of the CDR3 is TGTGCCAGCAGTTCCCACGGGACAACCACTGAAGCTTTCTTT. Amino acids: CASSSHGTTTEAFF.

The chain links TRBV7-2 to TRBJ2-5; no firm D call. The germline CDR1 and CDR2 sequences are SGHTA and FQGNSA. CDR3 length equals 17 residues. Deletions cut 2 bases from V and 4 bases from J, with 20 bases between. The CDR3 here is CASSLIDRIRPGETQYF. CDR3 DNA: TGTGCCAGCAGCTTAATCGACCGTATTAGGCCGGGAGAGACCCAGTACTTC.

The rearrangement uses TRBV11-1 and TRBJ1-3; D remains unclear. V shed 0 bases and J shed 3 bases, with 21 bases lying between them. Germline V gives CDR1 SGHAT, CDR2 FQDESV (reference sequence). The CDR3 is 19 amino acids. Here the CDR3 reads CASSLARIRGRHHGNTIYF. The DNA for the CDR3 is TGTGCCAGCAGCTTAGCGAGGATCCGAGGACGCCACCATGGAAACACCATATATTTT.

This clonotype was found a few times. The V gene is TRBV12-3 or TRBV12-4, the J gene TRBJ1-1; weak D call: TRBD1 (5 bases). V shed 2 bases and J shed 4 bases, with 11 bases lying between them. The length of the CDR3 is 14 residues. CDR3 sequence: CASSLWGDGTEAFF. Written as DNA, the CDR3 is TGTGCCAGCAGTTTATGGGGGGATGGCACTGAAGCTTTCTTT.

In its sample, this clonotype was seen many times. The chain employs TRBV30 and TRBJ1-1; D possibly corresponds to TRBD1 (5 bases). The ends were cut back, 4 bases at V and 2 bases at J, with 11 bases in the middle. CDR3 length: 13 residues. Germline values: CDR1 GTSNPN, CDR2 SVGIG (reference sequence). In DNA form, the CDR3 reads TGTGCCTGGATTCAACAGGCCAACACTGAAGCTTTCTTT. Translating gives CAWIQQANTEAFF.

Ten or more counts support this clonotype. The chain links TRBV6-4 to TRBJ1-1; D is uncertain. The length of the CDR3 is 13 residues. Germline V gives CDR1 MRHNA, CDR2 SNTAGT. Trimming took 2 bases from V and 7 from J, leaving 11 bases between them. CDR3 residues: CASSDRRAVEAFF. The CDR3 DNA follows: TGTGCCAGCAGTGACCGCCGTGCGGTTGAAGCTTTCTTT.

This clonotype was counted only a few times. CDR3: CASSYGQGRLNQPQHF. CDR3 DNA: TGCGCCAGCAGCTACGGACAGGGCCGCCTCAATCAGCCCCAGCATTTT. The rearrangement joins TRBV5-1 to TRBJ1-5; 8 positions agree with TRBD1. This CDR3 contains 16 residues. J lost 3 bases, V lost 3 bases, and 8 bases had no gene match. Germline values: CDR1 SGHRS, CDR2 YFSETQ.

The rearrangement uses TRBV7-2 and TRBJ2-5, with 10 bases fitting TRBD1. The CDR3 runs to 15 residues. J was trimmed by 5 bases and V by 5 bases; bases with no gene match: 8. Germline assignment: CDR1 SGHTA and CDR2 FQGNSA. CDR3 sequence reads: CASSIRQGAVETQYF. For the CDR3, the DNA is TGTGCCAGCAGCATCAGACAGGGGGCGGTTGAGACCCAGTACTTC.